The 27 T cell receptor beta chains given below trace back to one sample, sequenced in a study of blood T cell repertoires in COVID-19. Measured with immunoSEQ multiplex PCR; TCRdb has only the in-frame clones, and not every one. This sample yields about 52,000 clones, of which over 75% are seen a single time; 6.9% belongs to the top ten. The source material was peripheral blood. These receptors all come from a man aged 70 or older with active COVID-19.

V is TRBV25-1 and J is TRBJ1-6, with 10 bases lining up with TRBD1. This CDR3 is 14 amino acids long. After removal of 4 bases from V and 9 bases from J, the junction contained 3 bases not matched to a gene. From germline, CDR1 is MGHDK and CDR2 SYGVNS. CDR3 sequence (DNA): TGTGCCAGCAGTGGGGACAGGGGAGGTTCACCCCTCCACTTT. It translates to CASSGDRGGSPLHF. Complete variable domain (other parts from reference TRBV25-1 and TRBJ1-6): EADIYQTPRYLVIGTGKKITLECSQTMGHDKMYWYQQDPGMELHLIHYSYGVNSTEKGDLSSESTVSRIRTEHFPLTLESARPSHTSQYLCASSGDRGGSPLHFGNGTRLTVT.

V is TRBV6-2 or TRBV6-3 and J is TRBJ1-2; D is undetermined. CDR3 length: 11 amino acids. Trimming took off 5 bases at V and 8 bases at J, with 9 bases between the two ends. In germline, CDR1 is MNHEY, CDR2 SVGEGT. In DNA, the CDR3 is TGTGCCAGCAGTCTCGCCAGGGGCTACACCTTC. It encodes CASSLARGYTF.

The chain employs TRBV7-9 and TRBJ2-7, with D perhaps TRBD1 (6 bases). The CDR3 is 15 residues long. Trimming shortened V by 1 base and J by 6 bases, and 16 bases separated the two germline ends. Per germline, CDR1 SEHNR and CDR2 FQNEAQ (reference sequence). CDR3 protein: CASSLGGAGAVEQYF. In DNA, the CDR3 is TGTGCCAGCAGCTTAGGTGGCGCAGGGGCGGTCGAGCAGTACTTC.

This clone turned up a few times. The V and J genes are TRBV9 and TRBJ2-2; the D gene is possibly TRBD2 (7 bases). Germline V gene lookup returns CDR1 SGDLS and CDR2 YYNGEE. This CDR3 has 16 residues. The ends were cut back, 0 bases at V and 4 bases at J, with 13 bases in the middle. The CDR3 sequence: CASSVEGGRSTGELFF. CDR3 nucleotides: TGTGCCAGCAGCGTAGAGGGGGGGCGTAGCACCGGGGAGCTGTTTTTT.

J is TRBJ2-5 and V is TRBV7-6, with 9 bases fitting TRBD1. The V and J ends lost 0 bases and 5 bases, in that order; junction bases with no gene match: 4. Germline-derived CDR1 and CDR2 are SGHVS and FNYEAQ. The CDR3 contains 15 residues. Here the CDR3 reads CASSLAGTGTETQYF. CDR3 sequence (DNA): TGTGCCAGCAGCTTAGCGGGGACAGGGACTGAGACCCAGTACTTC. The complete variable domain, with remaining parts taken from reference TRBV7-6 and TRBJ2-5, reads GAGVSQSPRYKVTKRGQDVALRCDPISGHVSLYWYRQALGQGPEFLTYFNYEAQQDKSGLPNDRFSAERPEGSISTLTIQRTEQRDSAMYRCASSLAGTGTETQYFGPGTRLLVL.

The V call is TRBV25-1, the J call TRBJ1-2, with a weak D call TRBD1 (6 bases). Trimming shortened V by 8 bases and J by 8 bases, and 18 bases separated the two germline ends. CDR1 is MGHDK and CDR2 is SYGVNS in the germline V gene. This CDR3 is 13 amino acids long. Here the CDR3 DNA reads TGTGCCAGCCGCCGGGGGGCTGGAGAAGGCTACACCTTC. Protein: CASRRGAGEGYTF.

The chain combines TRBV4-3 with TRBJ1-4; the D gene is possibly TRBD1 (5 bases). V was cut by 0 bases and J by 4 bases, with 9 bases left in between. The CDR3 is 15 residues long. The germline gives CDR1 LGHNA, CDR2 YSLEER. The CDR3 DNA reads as TGCGCCAGCAGCCAAGAGAACAGGTTTAATGAAAAACTGTTTTTT. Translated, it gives CASSQENRFNEKLFF.

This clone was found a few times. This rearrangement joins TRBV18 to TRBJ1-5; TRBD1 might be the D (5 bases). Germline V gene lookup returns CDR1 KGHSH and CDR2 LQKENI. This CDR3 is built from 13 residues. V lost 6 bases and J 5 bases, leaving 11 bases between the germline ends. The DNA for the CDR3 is TGTGCCAGCTCGGACATGACAGATCAGCCCCAGCATTTT. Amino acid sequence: CASSDMTDQPQHF.

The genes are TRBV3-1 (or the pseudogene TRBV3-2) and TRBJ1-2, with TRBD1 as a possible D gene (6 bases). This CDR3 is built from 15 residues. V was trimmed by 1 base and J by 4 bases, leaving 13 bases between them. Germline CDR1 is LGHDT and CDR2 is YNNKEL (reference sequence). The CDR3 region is CASSQARGSGYGYTF. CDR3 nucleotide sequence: TGTGCCAGCAGCCAAGCCAGGGGTAGTGGCTATGGCTACACCTTC.

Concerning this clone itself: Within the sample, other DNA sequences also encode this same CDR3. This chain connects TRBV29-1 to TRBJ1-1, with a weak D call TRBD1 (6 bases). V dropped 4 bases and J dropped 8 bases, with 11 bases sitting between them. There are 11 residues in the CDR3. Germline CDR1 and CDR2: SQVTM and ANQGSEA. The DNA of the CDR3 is TGCAGCGTTGTCAGGGGAGCCGAAGCTTTCTTT. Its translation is CSVVRGAEAFF.

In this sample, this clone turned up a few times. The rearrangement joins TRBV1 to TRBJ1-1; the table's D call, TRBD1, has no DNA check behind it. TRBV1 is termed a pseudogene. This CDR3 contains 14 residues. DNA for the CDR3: TGCACCAGCAGCCACGACAGAATTTACACTGAAGCTTTCTTT. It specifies CTSSHDRIYTEAFF.

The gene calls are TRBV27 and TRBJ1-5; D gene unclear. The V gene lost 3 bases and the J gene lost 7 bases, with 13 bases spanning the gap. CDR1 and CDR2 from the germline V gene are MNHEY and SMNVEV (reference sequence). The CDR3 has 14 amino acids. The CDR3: CASSFYGRDQPQHF. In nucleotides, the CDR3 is TGTGCCAGCAGTTTCTATGGGAGAGACCAGCCCCAGCATTTT.

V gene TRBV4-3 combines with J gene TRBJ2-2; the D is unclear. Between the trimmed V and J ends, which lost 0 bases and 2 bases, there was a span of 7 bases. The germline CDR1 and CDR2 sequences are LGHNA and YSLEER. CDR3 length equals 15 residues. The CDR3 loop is CASSQDMSNTGELFF. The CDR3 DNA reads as TGCGCCAGCAGCCAAGATATGAGTAACACCGGGGAGCTGTTTTTT.

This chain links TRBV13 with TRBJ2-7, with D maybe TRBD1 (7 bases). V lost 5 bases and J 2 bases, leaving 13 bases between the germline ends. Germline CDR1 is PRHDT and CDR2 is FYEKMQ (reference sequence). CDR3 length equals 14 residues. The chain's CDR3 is CASSRGDRPYEQYF. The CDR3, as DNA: TGTGCCAGCAGCAGGGGGGACAGACCCTACGAGCAGTACTTC. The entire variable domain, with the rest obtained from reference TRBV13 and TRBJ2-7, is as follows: AAGVIQSPRHLIKEKRETATLKCYPIPRHDTVYWYQQGPGQDPQFLISFYEKMQSDKGSIPDRFSAQQFSDYHSELNMSSLELGDSALYFCASSRGDRPYEQYFGPGTRLTVT.

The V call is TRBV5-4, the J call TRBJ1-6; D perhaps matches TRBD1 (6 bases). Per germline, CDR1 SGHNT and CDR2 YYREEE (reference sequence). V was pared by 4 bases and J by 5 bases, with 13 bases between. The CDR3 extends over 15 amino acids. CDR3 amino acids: CASSPGTPNNSPLHF. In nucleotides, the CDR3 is TGTGCCAGCAGCCCCGGGACACCTAATAATTCACCCCTCCACTTT.

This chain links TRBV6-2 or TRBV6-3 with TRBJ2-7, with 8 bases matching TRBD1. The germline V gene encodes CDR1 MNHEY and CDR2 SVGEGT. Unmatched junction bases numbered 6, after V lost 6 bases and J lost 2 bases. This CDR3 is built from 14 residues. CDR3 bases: TGTGCCAGCAGCGGGACAGGTGAAACCTACGAGCAGTACTTC. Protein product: CASSGTGETYEQYF.

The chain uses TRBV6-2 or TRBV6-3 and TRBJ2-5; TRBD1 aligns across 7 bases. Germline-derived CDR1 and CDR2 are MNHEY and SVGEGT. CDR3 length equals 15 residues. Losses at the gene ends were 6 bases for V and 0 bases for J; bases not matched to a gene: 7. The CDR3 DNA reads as TGTGCCAGCAGCCCCGGGACAGCGTACCAAGAGACCCAGTACTTC. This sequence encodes CASSPGTAYQETQYF.

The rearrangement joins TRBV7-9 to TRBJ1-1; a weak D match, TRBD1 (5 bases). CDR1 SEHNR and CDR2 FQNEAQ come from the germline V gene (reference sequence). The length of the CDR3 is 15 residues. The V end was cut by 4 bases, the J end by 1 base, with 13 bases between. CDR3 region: CASSSQGGSNTEAFF. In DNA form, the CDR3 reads TGTGCCAGCAGCTCCCAGGGAGGTTCGAACACTGAAGCTTTCTTT.

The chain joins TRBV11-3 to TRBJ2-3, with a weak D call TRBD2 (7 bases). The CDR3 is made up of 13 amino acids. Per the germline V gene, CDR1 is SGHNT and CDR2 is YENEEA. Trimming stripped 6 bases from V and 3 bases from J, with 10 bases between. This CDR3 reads CASRGGATDTQYF. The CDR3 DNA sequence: TGTGCCAGCAGGGGGGGGGCGACAGATACGCAGTATTTT. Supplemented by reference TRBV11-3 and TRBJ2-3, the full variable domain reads EAGVVQSPRYKIIEKKQPVAFWCNPISGHNTLYWYLQNLGQGPELLIRYENEEAVDDSQLPKDRFSAERLKGVDSTLKIQPAELGDSAVYLCASRGGATDTQYFGPGTRLTVL.

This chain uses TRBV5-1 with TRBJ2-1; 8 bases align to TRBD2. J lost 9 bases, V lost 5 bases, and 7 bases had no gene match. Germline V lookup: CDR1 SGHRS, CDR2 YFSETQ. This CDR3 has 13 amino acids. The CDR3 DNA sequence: TGCGCCAGCAGTTGGGCTAGCGGGCCTGAGCAGTTCTTC. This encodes CASSWASGPEQFF.

CDR3 sequence reads: CASSAGTSGGAGEQFF. CDR3 nucleotide sequence: TGTGCCAGCAGCGCGGGGACTAGCGGGGGGGCCGGTGAGCAGTTCTTC. This chain joins TRBV5-4 and TRBJ2-1; 16 bases align to TRBD2. Germline-derived CDR1 and CDR2 are SGHNT and YYREEE (reference sequence). CDR3 length equals 16 residues. J lost 9 bases, V lost 4 bases, and 7 bases had no gene match.

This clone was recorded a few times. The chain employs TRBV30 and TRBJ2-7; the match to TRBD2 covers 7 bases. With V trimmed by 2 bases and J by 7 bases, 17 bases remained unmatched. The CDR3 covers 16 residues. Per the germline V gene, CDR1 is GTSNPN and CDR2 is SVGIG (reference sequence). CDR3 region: CAWSIKTTSTRGEQYF. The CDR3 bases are TGTGCCTGGAGTATCAAAACGACTAGCACACGGGGGGAGCAGTACTTC.

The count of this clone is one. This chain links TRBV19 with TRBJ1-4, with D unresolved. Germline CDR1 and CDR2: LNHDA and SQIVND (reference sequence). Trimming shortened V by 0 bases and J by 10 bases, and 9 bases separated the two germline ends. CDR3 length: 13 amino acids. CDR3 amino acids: CASSIDLRGKLFF. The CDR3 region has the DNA TGTGCCAGTAGTATAGATCTTCGCGGAAAACTGTTTTTT.

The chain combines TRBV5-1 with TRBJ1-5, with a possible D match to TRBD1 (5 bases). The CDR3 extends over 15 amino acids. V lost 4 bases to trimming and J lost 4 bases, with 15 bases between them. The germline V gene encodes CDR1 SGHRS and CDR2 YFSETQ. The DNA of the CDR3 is TGCGCCAGCAGCACGGACGGGGGGACTAATCAGCCCCAGCATTTT. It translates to CASSTDGGTNQPQHF.

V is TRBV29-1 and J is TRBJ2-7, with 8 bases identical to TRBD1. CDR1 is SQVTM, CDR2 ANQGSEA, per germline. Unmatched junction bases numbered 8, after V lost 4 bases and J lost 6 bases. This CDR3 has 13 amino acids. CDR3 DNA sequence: TGCAGCGTTGGACAGGGGCATCGGGTCGAGCAGTACTTC. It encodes CSVGQGHRVEQYF.

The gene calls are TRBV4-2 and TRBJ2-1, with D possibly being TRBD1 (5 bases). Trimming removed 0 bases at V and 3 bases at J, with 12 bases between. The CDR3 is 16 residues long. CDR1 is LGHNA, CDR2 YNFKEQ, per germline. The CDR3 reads CASSQDWQGNYNEQFF. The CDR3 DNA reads TGTGCCAGCAGCCAAGACTGGCAGGGTAACTACAATGAGCAGTTCTTC.

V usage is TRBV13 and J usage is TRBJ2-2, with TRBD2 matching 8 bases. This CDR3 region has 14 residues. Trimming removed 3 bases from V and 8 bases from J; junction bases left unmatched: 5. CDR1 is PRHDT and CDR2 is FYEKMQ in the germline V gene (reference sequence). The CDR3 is CASSFGGAAGELFF. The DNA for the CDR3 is TGTGCCAGCAGCTTCGGGGGGGCGGCAGGGGAGCTGTTTTTT.